The rows below give T cell receptor beta chains drawn from one sample of a study of blood T cell repertoires in COVID-19. Measured with immunoSEQ multiplex PCR; TCRdb has only the in-frame clones, and not every one. The sample holds about 380,000 clones; about 88% are singletons and the top ten take around 3%. Sequencing was carried out using PBMCs or T cells enriched from blood (not recorded which). These receptors were collected from a woman aged 25 to 39 who had recovered from COVID-19. Both conserved end residues are part of each CDR3. Expanded clones get a size class; other rows say once, few or many, or leave the size out.

>TRBJ2-1|TRBV18|.
CASSQPERERRNEQFF
>TRBJ1-5|TRBV27|.
CASSLGGGNQPQHF
>TRBJ2-1|TRBV5-1|.
CASRKTGTTNNEQFF
>TRBJ1-5|TRBV2|.
CASSFRGQVGQPQHF
>TRBJ2-2|TRBV28|.
CASSSGTQPTGELFF
>TRBJ2-7|TRBV20-1|few
CSAEDQGRQYF
>TRBJ1-1|TRBV7-9|.
CASSTGQEVTEAFF
>TRBJ2-1|TRBV10-1|.
CASQKSSYNEQFF
>TRBJ1-2|TRBV5-1|few
CASNPMKGTFNYGYTF
>TRBJ2-2|TRBV29-1|.
CSVGSPYSGELFF
>TRBJ1-1|TRBV9|.
CASSAEGDRYTEAFF
>TRBJ2-7|TRBV19|.
CASSILPNRGLPYEQYF
>TRBJ1-2|TRBV9|once
CASSLSPGTDGYTF
>TRBJ2-3|TRBV5-1|.
CASSPGQGTSTDTQYF